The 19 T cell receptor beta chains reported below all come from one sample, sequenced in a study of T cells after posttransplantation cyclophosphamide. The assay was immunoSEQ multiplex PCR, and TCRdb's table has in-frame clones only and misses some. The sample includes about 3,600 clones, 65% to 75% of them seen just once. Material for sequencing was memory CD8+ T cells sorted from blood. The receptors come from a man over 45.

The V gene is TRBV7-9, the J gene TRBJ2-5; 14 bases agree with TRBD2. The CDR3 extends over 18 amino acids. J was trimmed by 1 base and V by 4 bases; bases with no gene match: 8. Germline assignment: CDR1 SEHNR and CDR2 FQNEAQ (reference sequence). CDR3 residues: CASSSPRTSGGIQETQYF. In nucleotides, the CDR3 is TGTGCCAGCAGCTCCCCCCGGACTAGCGGGGGGATCCAAGAGACCCAGTACTTC.

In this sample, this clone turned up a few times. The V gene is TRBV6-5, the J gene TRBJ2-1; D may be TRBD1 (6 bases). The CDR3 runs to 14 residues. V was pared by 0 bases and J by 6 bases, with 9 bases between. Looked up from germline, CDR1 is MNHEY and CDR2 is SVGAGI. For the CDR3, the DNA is TGTGCCAGCAGTTACTCTCGAGGGGGCAATGAGCAGTTCTTC. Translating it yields CASSYSRGGNEQFF.

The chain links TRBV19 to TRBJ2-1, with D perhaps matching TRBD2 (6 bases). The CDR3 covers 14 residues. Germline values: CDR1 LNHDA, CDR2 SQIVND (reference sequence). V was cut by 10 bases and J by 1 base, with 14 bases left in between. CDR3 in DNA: TGTGCCACCCGGGACTCCGAATCCTACAATGAGCAGTTCTTC. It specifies CATRDSESYNEQFF.

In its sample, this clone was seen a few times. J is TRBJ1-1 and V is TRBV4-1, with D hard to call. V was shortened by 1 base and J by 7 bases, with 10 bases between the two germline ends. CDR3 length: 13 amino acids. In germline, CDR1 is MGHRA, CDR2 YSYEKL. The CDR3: CASSQVLYDEAFF. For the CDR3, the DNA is TGCGCCAGCAGCCAAGTGCTATACGATGAAGCTTTCTTT.

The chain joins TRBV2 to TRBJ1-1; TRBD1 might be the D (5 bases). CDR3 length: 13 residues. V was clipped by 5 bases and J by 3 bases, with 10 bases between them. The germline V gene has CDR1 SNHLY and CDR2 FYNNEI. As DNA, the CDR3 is TGTGCCAGCAGTCCGGGGGAGGACACTGAAGCTTTCTTT. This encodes CASSPGEDTEAFF.

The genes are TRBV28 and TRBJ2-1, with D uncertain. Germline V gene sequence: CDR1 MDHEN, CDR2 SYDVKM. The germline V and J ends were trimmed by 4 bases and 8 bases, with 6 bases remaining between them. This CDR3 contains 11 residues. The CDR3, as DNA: TGTGCCAGCAGTTCCGGTGATGAGCAGTTCTTC. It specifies CASSSGDEQFF.

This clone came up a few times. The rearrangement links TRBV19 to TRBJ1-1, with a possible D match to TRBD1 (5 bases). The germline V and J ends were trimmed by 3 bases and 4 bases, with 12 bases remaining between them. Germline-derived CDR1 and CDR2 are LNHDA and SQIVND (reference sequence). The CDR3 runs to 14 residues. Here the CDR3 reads CASSIWEGTTEAFF. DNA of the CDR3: TGTGCCAGTAGTATTTGGGAGGGGACCACTGAAGCTTTCTTT.

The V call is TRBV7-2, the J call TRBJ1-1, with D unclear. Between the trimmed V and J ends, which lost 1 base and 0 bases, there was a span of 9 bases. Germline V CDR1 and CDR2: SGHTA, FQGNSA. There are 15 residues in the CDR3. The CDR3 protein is CASSLGGGLNTEAFF. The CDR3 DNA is TGTGCCAGCAGCTTAGGTGGCGGCCTGAACACTGAAGCTTTCTTT.

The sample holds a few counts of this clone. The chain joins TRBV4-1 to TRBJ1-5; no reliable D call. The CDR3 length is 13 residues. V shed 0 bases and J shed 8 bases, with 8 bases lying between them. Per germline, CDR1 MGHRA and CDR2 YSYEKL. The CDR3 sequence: CASSQDIVEPQHF. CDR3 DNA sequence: TGCGCCAGCAGCCAAGATATCGTTGAGCCCCAGCATTTT.

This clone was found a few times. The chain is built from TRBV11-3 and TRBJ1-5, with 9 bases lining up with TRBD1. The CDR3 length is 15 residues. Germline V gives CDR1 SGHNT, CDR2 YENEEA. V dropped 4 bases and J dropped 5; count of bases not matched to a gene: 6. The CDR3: CASSSTGGGDQPQHF. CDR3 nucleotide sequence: TGTGCCAGCAGCTCTACAGGGGGCGGGGATCAGCCCCAGCATTTT.

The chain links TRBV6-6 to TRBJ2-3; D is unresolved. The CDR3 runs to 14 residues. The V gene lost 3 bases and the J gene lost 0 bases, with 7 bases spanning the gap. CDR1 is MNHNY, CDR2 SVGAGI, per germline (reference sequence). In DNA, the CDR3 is TGTGCCAGCAGTTATGGCCAGAGCACAGATACGCAGTATTTT. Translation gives CASSYGQSTDTQYF.

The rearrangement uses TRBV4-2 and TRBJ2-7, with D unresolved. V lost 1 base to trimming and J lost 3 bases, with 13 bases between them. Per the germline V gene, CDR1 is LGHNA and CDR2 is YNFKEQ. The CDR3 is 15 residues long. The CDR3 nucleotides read TGTGCCAGCAGCCAAGGGGTACGCCCAGGCTACGAGCAGTACTTC. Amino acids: CASSQGVRPGYEQYF.

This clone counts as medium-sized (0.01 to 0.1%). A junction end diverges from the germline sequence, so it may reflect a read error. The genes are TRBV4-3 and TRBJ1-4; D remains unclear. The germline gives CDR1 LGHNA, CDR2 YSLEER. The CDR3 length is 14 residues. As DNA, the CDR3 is TGCGCCAGCAGCCAAGATGCTTGGCAGGATATTTCCAACTTT. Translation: CASSQDAWQDISNF.

The CDR3 region has the DNA TGTGCCATCAGTGGACAGACCTACGAGCAGTACTTC. This gives the protein CAISGQTYEQYF. V is TRBV10-3 and J is TRBJ2-7, with a weak D call TRBD1 (5 bases). The germline V and J ends were trimmed by 4 bases and 2 bases, with 6 bases remaining between them. CDR1 ENHRY and CDR2 SYGVKD come from the germline V gene. The CDR3 is made up of 12 amino acids.

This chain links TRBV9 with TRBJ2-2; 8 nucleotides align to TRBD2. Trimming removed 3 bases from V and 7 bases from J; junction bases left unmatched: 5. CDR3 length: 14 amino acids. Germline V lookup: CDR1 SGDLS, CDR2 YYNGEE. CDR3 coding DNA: TGTGCCAGCAGCGACGGGGGGGCTGGCGGGGAGCTGTTTTTT. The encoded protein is CASSDGGAGGELFF.

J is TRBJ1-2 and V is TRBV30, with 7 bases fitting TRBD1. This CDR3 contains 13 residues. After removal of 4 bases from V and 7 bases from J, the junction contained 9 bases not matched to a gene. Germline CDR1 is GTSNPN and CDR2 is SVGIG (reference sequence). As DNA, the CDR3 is TGTGCCTGGAACGTAGACAGGACAGGTGGCTACACCTTC. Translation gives CAWNVDRTGGYTF.

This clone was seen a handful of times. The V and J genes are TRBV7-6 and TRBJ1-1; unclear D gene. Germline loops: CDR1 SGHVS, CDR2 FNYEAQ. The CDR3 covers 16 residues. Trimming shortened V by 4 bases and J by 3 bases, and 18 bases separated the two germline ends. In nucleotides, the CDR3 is TGTGCCAGCAGCTCAGCACCTGAAGAGTTGGACACTGAAGCTTTCTTT. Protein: CASSSAPEELDTEAFF.

The CDR3 loop is CASSPPGGGEQYF. CDR3 DNA: TGTGCCAGCAGCCCTCCGGGTGGTGGCGAGCAGTACTTC. The J gene is TRBJ2-7, the V gene TRBV13; no clear D gene. CDR1 and CDR2 (germline): PRHDT, FYEKMQ (reference sequence). V shed 5 bases and J shed 6 bases, with 14 bases lying between them. The length of the CDR3 is 13 residues.

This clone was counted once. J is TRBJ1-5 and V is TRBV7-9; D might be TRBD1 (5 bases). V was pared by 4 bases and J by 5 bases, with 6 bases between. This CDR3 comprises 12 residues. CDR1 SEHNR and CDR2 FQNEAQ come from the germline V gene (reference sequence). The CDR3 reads CASSWGDQPQHF. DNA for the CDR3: TGTGCCAGCAGCTGGGGGGATCAGCCCCAGCATTTT.